This entry lists 3 T cell receptor beta chains sequenced from one sample in a study of T cells after yellow fever vaccination. TCRdb passed the 5' RACE reads through MiXCR, listing each CDR3 protein once. This table holds approximately 550,000 distinct CDR3 sequences, about 14% found once. The sequencing used PBMCs, collected on the day of the yellow fever booster vaccination. The source of these receptors is a man in his thirties or forties who received the YFV17D yellow fever vaccine.

This chain joins TRBV6-5 and TRBJ2-3; D call uncertain. This CDR3 is built from 15 residues. The V gene's germline CDR1 is MNHEY and CDR2 SVGAGI. V was pared by 0 bases and J by 3 bases, with 10 bases between. As DNA, the CDR3 is TGTGCCAGCAGTTACTCAGTCTTGAGTACAGATACGCAGTATTTT. The encoded protein is CASSYSVLSTDTQYF.

This clonotype was picked up a small number of times. The chain joins TRBV28 to TRBJ1-2, with TRBD1 matching over 10 bases. The CDR3 contains 15 residues. V was pared by 5 bases and J by 4 bases, with 7 bases of the junction left unmatched. Germline V gene data show CDR1 as MDHEN and CDR2 as SYDVKM. The CDR3 DNA follows: TGTGCCAGCAGTGGGGGACAGGGGCGGAGCTATGGCTACACCTTC. This sequence encodes CASSGGQGRSYGYTF.

This clonotype was observed a handful of times. This sequence joins TRBV7-9 and TRBJ1-2; 7 bases match TRBD1. Germline CDR1 and CDR2: SEHNR and FQNEAQ (reference sequence). Unmatched junction bases numbered 14, after V lost 5 bases and J lost 8 bases. The CDR3 contains 15 residues. The CDR3: CASSPRQGDTVGYTF. The CDR3 bases are TGTGCCAGCAGCCCCCGACAGGGCGATACGGTGGGCTACACCTTC.